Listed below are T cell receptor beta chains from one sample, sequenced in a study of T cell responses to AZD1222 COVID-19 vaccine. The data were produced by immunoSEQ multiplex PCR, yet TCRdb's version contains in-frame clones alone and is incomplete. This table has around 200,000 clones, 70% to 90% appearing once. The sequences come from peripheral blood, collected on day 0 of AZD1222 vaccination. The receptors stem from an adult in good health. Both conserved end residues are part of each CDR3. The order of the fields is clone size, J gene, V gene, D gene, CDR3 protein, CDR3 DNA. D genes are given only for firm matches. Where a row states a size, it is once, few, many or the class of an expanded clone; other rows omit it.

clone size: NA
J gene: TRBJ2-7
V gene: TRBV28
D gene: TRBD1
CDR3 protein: CATRQGLKDEQYF
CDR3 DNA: TGTGCCACCAGACAGGGATTGAAGGACGAGCAGTACTTC

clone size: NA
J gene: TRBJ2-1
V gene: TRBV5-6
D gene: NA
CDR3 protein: CASSSFSRGGFYNEQFF
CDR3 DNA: TGTGCCAGCAGCAGCTTCAGCAGGGGCGGATTTTACAATGAGCAGTTCTTC

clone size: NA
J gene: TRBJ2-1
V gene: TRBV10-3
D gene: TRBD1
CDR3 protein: CAISESLPGQGLSMNEQFF
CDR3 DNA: TGTGCCATCAGTGAGTCTCTTCCGGGACAGGGCTTAAGTATGAATGAGCAGTTCTTC

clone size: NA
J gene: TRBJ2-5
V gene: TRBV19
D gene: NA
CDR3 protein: CASTMGIRETQYF
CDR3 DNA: TGTGCCAGTACCATGGGGATTCGGGAGACCCAGTACTTC

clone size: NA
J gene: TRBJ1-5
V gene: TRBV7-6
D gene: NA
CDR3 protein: CASSLGVPVQGQPQHF
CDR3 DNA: TGTGCCAGCAGCTTAGGGGTCCCGGTTCAGGGGCAGCCCCAGCATTTT

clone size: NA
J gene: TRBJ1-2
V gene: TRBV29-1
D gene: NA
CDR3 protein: CSAFPDNYGYTF
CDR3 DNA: TGCAGCGCTTTTCCCGATAACTATGGCTACACCTTC

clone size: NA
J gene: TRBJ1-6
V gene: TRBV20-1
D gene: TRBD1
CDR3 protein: CSASPGTGSSPLHF
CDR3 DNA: TGCAGTGCTAGTCCCGGGACAGGAAGTTCACCCCTCCACTTT

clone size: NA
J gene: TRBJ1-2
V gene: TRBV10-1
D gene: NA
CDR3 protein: CASSESSGAGYTF
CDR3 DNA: TGCGCCAGCAGTGAGTCGTCAGGGGCCGGCTACACCTTC

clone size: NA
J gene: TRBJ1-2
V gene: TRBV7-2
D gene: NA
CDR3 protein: CASSQDTPARGYTF
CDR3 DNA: TGTGCCAGCAGCCAGGACACCCCAGCTCGTGGCTACACCTTC

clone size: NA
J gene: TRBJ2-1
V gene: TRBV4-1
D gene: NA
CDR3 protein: CASSSRDNEQFF
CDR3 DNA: TGCGCCAGCAGCTCCCGGGACAATGAGCAGTTCTTC

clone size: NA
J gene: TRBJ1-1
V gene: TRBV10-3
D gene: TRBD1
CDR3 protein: CAISGWDSLNTEAFF
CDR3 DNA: TGTGCCATCAGTGGATGGGACAGCTTGAACACTGAAGCTTTCTTT

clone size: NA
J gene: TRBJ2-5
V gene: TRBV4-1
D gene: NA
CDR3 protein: CASSQEGRGLQETQYF
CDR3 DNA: TGCGCCAGCAGCCAAGAGGGAAGGGGTCTTCAAGAGACCCAGTACTTC

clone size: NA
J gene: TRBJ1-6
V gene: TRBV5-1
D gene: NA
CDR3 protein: CASSFRDKENSPLHF
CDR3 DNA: TGCGCCAGCAGCTTTAGGGACAAGGAGAATTCACCCCTCCACTTT

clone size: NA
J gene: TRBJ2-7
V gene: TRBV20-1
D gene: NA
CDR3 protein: CSASGSRYEQYF
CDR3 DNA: TGCAGTGCTAGTGGTAGCCGCTACGAGCAGTACTTC

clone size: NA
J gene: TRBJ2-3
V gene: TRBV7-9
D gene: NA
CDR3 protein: CASGPAMDTQYF
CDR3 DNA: TGTGCCTCCGGTCCAGCAATGGATACGCAGTATTTT

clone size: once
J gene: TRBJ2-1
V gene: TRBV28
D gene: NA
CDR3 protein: CASSFSASSYNEQFF
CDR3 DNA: TGTGCCAGCAGTTTCTCGGCAAGCTCCTACAATGAGCAGTTCTTC

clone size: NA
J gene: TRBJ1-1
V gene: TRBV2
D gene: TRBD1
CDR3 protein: CASNTDRGRAFF
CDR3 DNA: TGTGCCAGCAACACCGACAGGGGGCGAGCTTTCTTT

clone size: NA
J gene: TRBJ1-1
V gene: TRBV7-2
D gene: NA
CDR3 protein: CASSLRQGNTEAFF
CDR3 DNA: TGTGCCAGCAGCTTAAGGCAGGGGAACACTGAAGCTTTCTTT

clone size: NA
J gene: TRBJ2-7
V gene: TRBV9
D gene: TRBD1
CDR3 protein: CASSSMDRAGEQYF
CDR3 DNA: TGTGCCAGCAGCTCCATGGACAGGGCGGGGGAGCAGTACTTC

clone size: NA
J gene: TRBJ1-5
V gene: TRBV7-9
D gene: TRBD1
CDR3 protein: CASSPGQGSQPQHF
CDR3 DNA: TGTGCCAGCAGCCCGGGACAGGGGAGCCAGCCCCAGCATTTT

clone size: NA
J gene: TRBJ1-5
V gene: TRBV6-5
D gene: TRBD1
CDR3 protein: CASSQGGGQPQHF
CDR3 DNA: TGTGCCAGCAGTCAGGGGGGGGGTCAGCCCCAGCATTTT

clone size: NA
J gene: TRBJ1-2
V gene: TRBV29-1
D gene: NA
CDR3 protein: CSVARQGARYGYTF
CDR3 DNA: TGCAGCGTTGCTCGCCAGGGAGCACGATATGGCTACACCTTC

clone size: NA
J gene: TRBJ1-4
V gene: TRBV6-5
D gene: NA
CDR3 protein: CASGGLNEKLFF
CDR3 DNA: TGTGCCAGCGGGGGACTAAATGAAAAACTGTTTTTT

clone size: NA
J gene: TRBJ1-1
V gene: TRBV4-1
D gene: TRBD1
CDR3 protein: CASSQPDRDPTEAFF
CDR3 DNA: TGCGCCAGCAGCCAACCCGACAGGGACCCCACTGAAGCTTTCTTT

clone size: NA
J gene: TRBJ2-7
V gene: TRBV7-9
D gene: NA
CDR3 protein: CASSWAGYEQYF
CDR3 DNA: TGTGCCAGCAGCTGGGCGGGCTACGAGCAGTACTTC

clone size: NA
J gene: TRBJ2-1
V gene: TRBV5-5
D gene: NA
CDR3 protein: CASSRFQGQLDEQFF
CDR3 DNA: TGTGCCAGCAGCCGATTCCAGGGACAATTGGATGAGCAGTTCTTC

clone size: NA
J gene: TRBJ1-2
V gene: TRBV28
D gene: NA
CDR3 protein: CASSQGNYGYTF
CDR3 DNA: TGTGCCAGCAGCCAGGGAAACTATGGCTACACCTTC

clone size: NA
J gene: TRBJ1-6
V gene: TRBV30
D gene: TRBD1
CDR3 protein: CAWSPTTGGISPLHF
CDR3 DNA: TGTGCCTGGAGTCCCACAACAGGGGGCATTTCACCCCTCCACTTT

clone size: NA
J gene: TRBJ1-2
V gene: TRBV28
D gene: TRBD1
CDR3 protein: CASSRRDRVLGYTF
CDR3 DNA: TGTGCCAGCTCTAGGAGGGACAGGGTTTTAGGCTACACCTTC

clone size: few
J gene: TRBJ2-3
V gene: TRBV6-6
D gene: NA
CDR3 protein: CASSTFTDTQYF
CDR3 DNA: TGTGCCAGCAGTACCTTCACAGATACGCAGTATTTT

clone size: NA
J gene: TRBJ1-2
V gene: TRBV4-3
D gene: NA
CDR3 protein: CASSQEVSNAGAGGYTF
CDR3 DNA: TGCGCCAGCAGCCAAGAAGTGAGTAATGCGGGGGCCGGTGGCTACACCTTC

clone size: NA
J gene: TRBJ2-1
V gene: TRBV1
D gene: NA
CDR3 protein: CTSILTLSYNEQFF
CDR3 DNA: TGCACCAGCATCCTTACCCTCTCCTACAATGAGCAGTTCTTC

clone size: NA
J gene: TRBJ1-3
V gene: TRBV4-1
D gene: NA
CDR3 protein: CASSQEGAGNTIYF
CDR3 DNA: TGCGCCAGCAGCCAAGAGGGTGCTGGAAACACCATATATTTT

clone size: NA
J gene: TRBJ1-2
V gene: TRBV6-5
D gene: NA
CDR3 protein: CASSPLSKGNYGYTF
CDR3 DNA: TGTGCCAGCAGTCCCCTTTCGAAGGGGAACTATGGCTACACCTTC

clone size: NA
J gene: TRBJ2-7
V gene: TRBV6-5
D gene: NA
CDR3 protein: CASSYSGKTDEQYF
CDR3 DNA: TGTGCCAGCAGTTACTCGGGGAAAACTGACGAGCAGTACTTC

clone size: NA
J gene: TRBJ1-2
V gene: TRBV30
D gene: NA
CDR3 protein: CAWLKGPRYGYTF
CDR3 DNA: TGTGCCTGGCTCAAGGGGCCAAGATATGGCTACACCTTC

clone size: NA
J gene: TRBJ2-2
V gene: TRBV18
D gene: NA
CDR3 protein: CASSPPGPGTGELFF
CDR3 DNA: TGTGCCAGCTCACCACCGGGCCCGGGCACCGGGGAGCTGTTTTTT

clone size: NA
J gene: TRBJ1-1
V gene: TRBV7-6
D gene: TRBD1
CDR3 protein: CASSYGQGGNTEAFF
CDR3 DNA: TGTGCCAGCAGCTACGGACAGGGAGGGAACACTGAAGCTTTCTTT

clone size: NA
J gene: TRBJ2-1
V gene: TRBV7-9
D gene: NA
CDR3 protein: CASTGLSNEQFF
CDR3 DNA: TGTGCCAGCACCGGACTGTCCAATGAGCAGTTCTTC

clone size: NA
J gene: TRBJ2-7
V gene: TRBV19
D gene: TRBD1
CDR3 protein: CASSIFGTGEPYEQYF
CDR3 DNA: TGTGCCAGTAGTATTTTTGGGACAGGGGAACCCTACGAGCAGTACTTC

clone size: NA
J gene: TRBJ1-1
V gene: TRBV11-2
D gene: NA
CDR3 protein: CASSLVGTRGTEAFF
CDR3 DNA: TGTGCCAGCAGCTTAGTAGGCACACGTGGCACTGAAGCTTTCTTT

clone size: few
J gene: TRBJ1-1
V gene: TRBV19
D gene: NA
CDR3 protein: CASSHRRGEAFF
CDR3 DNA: TGTGCCAGTAGTCACCGGAGGGGTGAAGCTTTCTTT

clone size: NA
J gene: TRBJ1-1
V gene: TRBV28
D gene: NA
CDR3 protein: CASSSPSVYEAFF
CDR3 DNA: TGTGCCAGCAGTTCCCCAAGTGTATATGAAGCTTTCTTT

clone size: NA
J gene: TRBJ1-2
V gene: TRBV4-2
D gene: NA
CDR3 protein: CASSLGERSYGYTF
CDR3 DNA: TGTGCCAGCAGCCTGGGGGAGCGTTCCTATGGCTACACCTTC

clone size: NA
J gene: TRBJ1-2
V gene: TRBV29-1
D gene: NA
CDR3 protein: CSDLQRTNYGYTF
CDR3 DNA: TGCAGCGACCTACAGCGGACTAACTATGGCTACACCTTC

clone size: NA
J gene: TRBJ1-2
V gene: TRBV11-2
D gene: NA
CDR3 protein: CASSPYPSGAWDGYTF
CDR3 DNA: TGTGCCAGCAGCCCCTACCCATCCGGGGCCTGGGATGGCTACACCTTC

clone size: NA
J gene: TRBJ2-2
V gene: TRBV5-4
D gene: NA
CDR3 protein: CASSLSLSTGELFF
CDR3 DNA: TGTGCCAGCAGCTTGAGTTTATCGACCGGGGAGCTGTTTTTT